The rows below give T cell receptor beta chains drawn from one sample of a study of blood T cell repertoires in COVID-19. The method was immunoSEQ multiplex PCR; TCRdb's version includes in-frame clones alone and lacks a portion of them. The sample contains 150,000 to 200,000 clones, about 86% of which appear only once. Sequencing input: peripheral blood. These receptors came from a man in his sixties with acute or convalescent COVID-19. CDR3s include the opening cysteine and the closing phenylalanine or tryptophan. The D gene is left open where the match is weak. Rows give clone size only sometimes, using once, few, many, or a class for an expanded clone.

j_call clone_size cdr3_length v_call d_call cdr3_nt cdr3_aa
TRBJ1-3 NA 12 TRBV12-3/TRBV12-4 NA TGTGCCAGCAGTTTTAGTGCAAACACCATATATTTT CASSFSANTIYF
TRBJ2-1 NA 14 TRBV5-8 TRBD1 TGTGCCAGCAGCTTGAAGGGGGCATACAATGAGCAGTTCTTC CASSLKGAYNEQFF
TRBJ2-1 NA 14 TRBV28 TRBD2 TGTGCCAGCAGTACTAGCGGGAGAGGTAATGAGCAGTTCTTC CASSTSGRGNEQFF
TRBJ2-2 NA 15 TRBV28 NA TGTGCCAGCACCCTAGCAGGGGCAGTCAAGTGGGAGCTGTTTTTT CASTLAGAVKWELFF
TRBJ1-1 NA 13 TRBV5-5 NA TGTGCCAGCAGCACTACGTCCGACACTGAAGCTTTCTTT CASSTTSDTEAFF
TRBJ2-2 NA 14 TRBV7-9 NA TGTGCCAGCAGCCCCCGGAGCGCGGGCGGGGAGCTGTTTTTT CASSPRSAGGELFF
TRBJ2-1 NA 12 TRBV6-4 NA TGTGCCAGCGGCACAGGGTACGATGAGCAGTTCTTC CASGTGYDEQFF
TRBJ2-3 NA 12 TRBV29-1 NA TGCAGCGTCGACTTCGGCGCAGATACGCAGTATTTT CSVDFGADTQYF
TRBJ1-4 NA 16 TRBV6-1 TRBD1 TGTGCCAGCAGTGAGAGTCGGACAGGGATTCTTGAAAAACTGTTTTTT CASSESRTGILEKLFF
TRBJ1-1 NA 13 TRBV30 TRBD1 TGTGCCTGGGAGGGACAGCTGAACACTGAAGCTTTCTTT CAWEGQLNTEAFF
TRBJ1-1 NA 13 TRBV29-1 NA TGCAGCGCGGCGGAGGGAACGAACACTGAAGCTTTCTTT CSAAEGTNTEAFF
TRBJ1-2 NA 16 TRBV14 NA TGTGCCAGCAGCCACCGCGGAGACGGGGGTCGATATGGCTACACCTTC CASSHRGDGGRYGYTF
TRBJ1-5 NA 15 TRBV28 NA TGTGCCAGCAGTTTAGGGGGGAGTGGCAATCAGCCCCAGCATTTT CASSLGGSGNQPQHF
TRBJ2-1 NA 19 TRBV9 TRBD2 TGTGCCAGCAGCGTAGGAGTCGGTTCGCGGAGCGGGAGGTTCAATGAGCAGTTCTTC CASSVGVGSRSGRFNEQFF
TRBJ1-2 once 12 TRBV7-2 NA TGTGCCAGCAGCTGGGGAGACTATGGCTACACCTTC CASSWGDYGYTF
TRBJ1-4 NA 15 TRBV5-1 NA TGCGCCAGCGGCACGACCGGGGGAGCTAATGAAAAACTGTTTTTT CASGTTGGANEKLFF
TRBJ2-2 NA 18 TRBV19 TRBD1 TGTGCCAGTAGTATAGATCAGGGGACAGTGGCGAACACCGGGGAGCTGTTTTTT CASSIDQGTVANTGELFF
TRBJ1-6 NA 14 TRBV6-6 NA TGTGCCAGCAACAGGGCCTCCTATAATTCACCCCTCCACTTT CASNRASYNSPLHF
TRBJ1-2 NA 15 TRBV5-1 NA TGCGCCAGCAGCTTGGAGTCAGGGGCCGGAGGCGGCTACACCTTC CASSLESGAGGGYTF
TRBJ1-1 NA 16 TRBV9 TRBD1 TGTGCCAGCAGCCCCCAGGACAGGGGGCTTTACACTGAAGCTTTCTTT CASSPQDRGLYTEAFF
TRBJ2-1 NA 14 TRBV2 NA TGTGCCAGCACCGTGGACTGGGCCTACAATGAGCAGTTCTTC CASTVDWAYNEQFF
TRBJ2-7 NA 14 TRBV6-5 TRBD1 TGTGCCAGCAGTTCTGGGACAGGGCTCTACGAGCAGTACTTC CASSSGTGLYEQYF
TRBJ2-3 NA 15 TRBV20-1 NA TGCAGTGCTAGTTATTTCGGCGGAAGCACAGATACGCAGTATTTT CSASYFGGSTDTQYF
TRBJ2-7 NA 15 TRBV5-5 NA TGTGCCAGCAGGCCCTCAGAGGGCACCTCCTACGAGCAGTACTTC CASRPSEGTSYEQYF
TRBJ1-1 NA 10 TRBV2 NA TGTGCCAGCCGAGACACTGAAGCTTTCTTT CASRDTEAFF
TRBJ2-5 NA 17 TRBV5-1 TRBD2 TGCGCCAGCAGCGTGGGGACTAGCGGGAGGGCCATGGAGACCCAGTACTTC CASSVGTSGRAMETQYF